This T cell receptor beta chain was recorded in a study of T cell responses to AZD1222 COVID-19 vaccine. Sequencing used immunoSEQ multiplex PCR; TCRdb keeps in-frame clones, though not all of them. The repertoire has 100,000 to 140,000 clones, approximately 89% of them found once; the top ten carry less than 25%. Germline CDR1 is SGHTA and CDR2 is FQGTGA. This CDR3 is 15 amino acids long. V was cut by 5 bases and J by 5 bases, with 19 bases left in between. The TCR sequence derives from an adult in good health. The sequencing here drew on peripheral blood, taken on day 0 of AZD1222 vaccination. The chain joins TRBV7-3 to TRBJ2-7; no definite D call. CDR3 nucleotides: TGTGCCAGCAGCCCAGACATCGGAGTAGGCCACGAGCAGTACTTC. Translated: CASSPDIGVGHEQYF.